One sample yielded the 30 T cell receptor beta chains listed below, sequenced in a study of cytomegalovirus exposure and HLA in healthy donors. It was with 60 Vbeta and 13 Jbeta primers that the PCR ran. Measured with immunoSEQ multiplex PCR; TCRdb has only the in-frame clones, and not every one. The ten most abundant clones cover 0.58% of a sample with roughly 80,000 clones. The sequenced sample consisted of PBMCs. The receptors here all came from a man aged 50 or older in good health and CMV-seronegative.

V gene TRBV29-1 combines with J gene TRBJ2-3; possible D gene TRBD2, 6 bases. With 5 bases removed from V and 0 bases from J, the gap between germline ends came to 9 bases. The germline CDR1 and CDR2 sequences are SQVTM and ANQGSEA. This CDR3 region has 13 residues. The CDR3 bases are TGCAGCGTTAGGAGGGGCAGCACAGATACGCAGTATTTT. Translation: CSVRRGSTDTQYF.

The chain combines TRBV19 with TRBJ2-7, with 8 bases matching TRBD2. V shed 3 bases and J 2 bases; nucleotides not matched to a gene: 6. Germline lookup yields CDR1 LNHDA and CDR2 SQIVND (reference sequence). This CDR3 region has 15 residues. CDR3 amino acids: CASSITGGETYEQYF. CDR3 bases: TGTGCCAGTAGTATTACGGGAGGGGAAACCTACGAGCAGTACTTC.

The chain uses TRBV11-2 and TRBJ2-7; 9 bases line up with TRBD2. V shed 5 bases, J shed 6 bases, and the junction held 17 bases outside the gene matches. Per the germline V gene, CDR1 is SGHAT and CDR2 is FQNNGV. The CDR3 contains 17 residues. CDR3 coding DNA: TGTGCCAGCAGCCTTAGTAGGAATCCAGGGCGGGGGGGCGAGCAGTACTTC. Translating it yields CASSLSRNPGRGGEQYF.

The chain uses TRBV25-1 and TRBJ1-3; D is undetermined. Germline V gene sequence: CDR1 MGHDK, CDR2 SYGVNS. Trimming stripped 3 bases from V and 2 bases from J, with 11 bases between. This CDR3 has 15 residues. The CDR3 loop is CASSDITVAGNTIYF. CDR3 DNA: TGTGCCAGCAGTGATATAACGGTGGCTGGAAACACCATATATTTT.

V usage is TRBV5-1 and J usage is TRBJ1-2, with 12 bases that match TRBD1. The CDR3 loop spans 23 amino acids. Germline V lookup: CDR1 SGHRS, CDR2 YFSETQ. V lost 0 bases and J lost 4; bases outside the gene matches: 25. The CDR3 sequence is CASSLDSGTGGFVSPSRGYGYTF. CDR3 nucleotide sequence: TGCGCCAGCAGCTTGGATTCCGGGACAGGGGGCTTCGTTTCTCCCAGTCGAGGCTATGGCTACACCTTC.

CDR3 bases: TGTGCCAGCAGCTTAGCGCTCAGCACCGGGGAGCTGTTTTTT. Amino acids: CASSLALSTGELFF. This sequence joins TRBV7-9 and TRBJ2-2; no reliable D call. V dropped 0 bases and J dropped 4 bases, with 6 bases sitting between them. The germline V gene has CDR1 SEHNR and CDR2 FQNEAQ (reference sequence). The CDR3 runs 14 residues. Complete variable domain (other parts from reference TRBV7-9 and TRBJ2-2): DTGVSQNPRHKITKRGQNVTFRCDPISEHNRLYWYRQTLGQGPEFLTYFQNEAQLEKSRLLSDRFSAERPKGSFSTLEIQRTEQGDSAMYLCASSLALSTGELFFGEGSRLTVL.

The V call is TRBV18, the J call TRBJ1-6, with 10 positions matching TRBD1. Losses at the gene ends were 6 bases for V and 10 bases for J; bases not matched to a gene: 15. The CDR3 has 17 residues. Germline CDR1 and CDR2: KGHSH and LQKENI. Written as DNA, the CDR3 is TGTGCCAGCTCCCCGGGACAGGGGCTTACCGTTCGGTCACCCCTCCACTTT. It codes for CASSPGQGLTVRSPLHF.

The rearrangement links TRBV28 to TRBJ2-1; 8 bases are shared with TRBD2. CDR3 length equals 14 residues. In germline, CDR1 is MDHEN, CDR2 SYDVKM. V trimming: 10 bases; J trimming: 3 bases; junction bases outside the gene matches: 8. CDR3 amino acids: CATHLAGGYNEQFF. As DNA, the CDR3 is TGTGCCACCCATTTGGCGGGGGGCTACAATGAGCAGTTCTTC.

The V gene is TRBV4-3, the J gene TRBJ2-7; 10 positions agree with TRBD1. From germline, CDR1 is LGHNA and CDR2 YSLEER. With 0 bases clipped from V and 2 bases from J, the junction kept 1 base outside the gene matches. There are 15 residues in the CDR3. The CDR3 DNA reads TGCGCCAGCAGCCAAGAGGGGACAGGGGCCTACGAGCAGTACTTC. Its protein product is CASSQEGTGAYEQYF.

The chain uses TRBV5-1 and TRBJ2-4, with D perhaps TRBD2 (8 bases). The CDR3 totals 16 residues. Germline CDR1 reads SGHRS; CDR2 reads YFSETQ. Trimming left V 4 bases short and J 6 bases short, with 20 bases between. The CDR3 nucleotides are TGCGCCAGCAGCCCTGCGGGGGGACAGAAGACAAACATTCAGTACTTC. It yields the protein CASSPAGGQKTNIQYF.

The genes are TRBV6-5 and TRBJ2-2; 7 bases map to TRBD1. This CDR3 is 15 amino acids long. Germline trimming cut 5 bases from V and 1 base from J; bases unmatched to any gene: 4. The germline gives CDR1 MNHEY, CDR2 SVGAGI. CDR3 nucleotide sequence: TGTGCCAGCAGTACCCGGACAGGGAACACCGGGGAGCTGTTTTTT. It yields the protein CASSTRTGNTGELFF.

The chain combines TRBV19 with TRBJ1-2; TRBD1 might be the D (6 bases). The CDR3 consists of 14 residues. Trimming removed 4 bases from V and 8 bases from J, with 17 bases in between. Germline V gene sequence: CDR1 LNHDA, CDR2 SQIVND (reference sequence). In DNA, the CDR3 is TGTGCCAGTAGTACCCCAGGGGCCTTCTGGGGCTACACCTTC. Protein sequence: CASSTPGAFWGYTF.

V gene TRBV19 combines with J gene TRBJ1-1; 7 bases fit TRBD1. In germline, CDR1 is LNHDA, CDR2 SQIVND (reference sequence). Trimming cost V 6 bases and J 0 bases; bases outside gene matches: 4. The CDR3 has 14 residues. This CDR3 is CASRGTEMNTEAFF. CDR3 coding DNA: TGTGCCAGTAGGGGGACAGAAATGAACACTGAAGCTTTCTTT.

This chain connects TRBV5-1 to TRBJ2-5; D is uncertain. V was cut by 0 bases and J by 4 bases, with 10 bases left in between. CDR3 length equals 14 residues. Germline V CDR1 and CDR2: SGHRS, YFSETQ. CDR3 amino acids: CASSLGVRLETQYF. For the CDR3, the DNA is TGCGCCAGCAGCTTGGGCGTTCGGTTAGAGACCCAGTACTTC.

The V call is TRBV28, the J call TRBJ2-7; D is possibly TRBD2 (6 bases). Germline V gene sequence: CDR1 MDHEN, CDR2 SYDVKM. The CDR3 covers 13 residues. V was cut by 8 bases and J by 1 base, with 12 bases left in between. CDR3 amino acids: CASFGSPSYEQYF. CDR3 nucleotide sequence: TGTGCCAGCTTCGGGAGTCCTTCCTACGAGCAGTACTTC.

V gene TRBV7-6 combines with J gene TRBJ2-3, with D possibly matching TRBD2 (5 bases). Looked up from germline, CDR1 is SGHVS and CDR2 is FNYEAQ. The CDR3 runs to 13 residues. V lost 4 bases and J lost 2, with 7 bases in between. Here the CDR3 reads CASSWTVTDTQYF. DNA of the CDR3: TGTGCCAGCAGCTGGACTGTCACAGATACGCAGTATTTT.

This chain links TRBV19 with TRBJ2-5, with a tentative D call TRBD1 (5 bases). Trimming removed 9 bases from V and 1 base from J, with 18 bases in between. Germline V CDR1 and CDR2: LNHDA, SQIVND (reference sequence). This CDR3 has 15 residues. The CDR3 here is CASRGKQAGQETQYF. In DNA form, the CDR3 reads TGTGCCAGCAGAGGCAAACAGGCTGGCCAAGAGACCCAGTACTTC.

The V and J genes are TRBV4-3 and TRBJ2-4; a weak D match, TRBD2 (6 bases). Trimming took 0 bases from V and 5 from J, leaving 14 bases between them. CDR3 size: 16 residues. In germline, CDR1 is LGHNA, CDR2 YSLEER. In DNA form, the CDR3 reads TGCGCCAGCAGCCAAGAGGGGGGACCTTGGGAAAACATTCAGTACTTC. This sequence encodes CASSQEGGPWENIQYF.

The V call is TRBV5-1, the J call TRBJ2-1; 9 bases align to TRBD1. The CDR3 is 17 residues long. Germline CDR1 SGHRS, CDR2 YFSETQ. After removal of 2 bases from V and 6 bases from J, the junction contained 12 bases not matched to a gene. The CDR3 is CASSLGNRGRGGNEQFF. The CDR3 DNA reads TGCGCCAGCAGCTTAGGAAACAGGGGGCGAGGTGGCAATGAGCAGTTCTTC.

The chain is built from TRBV10-3 and TRBJ2-3; 9 bases agree with TRBD2. Germline CDR1 and CDR2: ENHRY and SYGVKD. Trimming cost V 3 bases and J 1 base; bases outside gene matches: 5. This CDR3 is built from 16 residues. CDR3 bases: TGTGCCATCAGTGATAAGACTAGCGGACGCACAGATACGCAGTATTTT. Its translation is CAISDKTSGRTDTQYF.

This rearrangement joins TRBV15 to TRBJ1-5; TRBD1 is a possible D gene (5 bases). V lost 5 bases to trimming and J lost 9 bases, with 14 bases between them. The CDR3 extends over 13 amino acids. Germline V gene sequence: CDR1 LNHNV, CDR2 YYDKDF (reference sequence). This CDR3 is CATSFSTASPQHF. The CDR3 coding sequence is TGTGCCACCAGCTTTTCGACAGCCTCGCCCCAGCATTTT.

The chain uses TRBV4-1 and TRBJ2-1, with 8 positions matching TRBD2. The V gene end was trimmed by 7 bases and the J gene end by 7 bases; junction bases not matched to a gene: 9. The CDR3 is 14 residues long. Germline loops: CDR1 MGHRA, CDR2 YSYEKL. CDR3 loop: CASKPVAGQNEQFF. The CDR3 DNA reads TGCGCCAGCAAACCGGTAGCGGGGCAGAATGAGCAGTTCTTC.

V gene TRBV4-3 combines with J gene TRBJ2-7; a possible D gene is TRBD2 (5 bases). The V end lost 0 bases, the J end lost 1 base, and 13 bases lay between the germline ends. The CDR3 length is 16 residues. Germline V CDR1 and CDR2: LGHNA, YSLEER. The CDR3 protein is CASSQDSGRGSYEQYF. The CDR3 bases are TGCGCCAGCAGCCAAGATTCAGGCCGGGGATCCTACGAGCAGTACTTC.

This chain links TRBV28 with TRBJ2-7; 7 bases are a match to TRBD1. Germline CDR1 MDHEN, CDR2 SYDVKM. V lost 4 bases to trimming and J lost 2 bases; unmatched junction nucleotides: 5. This CDR3 has 14 residues. The CDR3 protein is CASSSHRGPYEQYF. The DNA for the CDR3 is TGTGCCAGCAGTTCCCACAGGGGCCCCTACGAGCAGTACTTC.

The chain carries TRBV6-5 and TRBJ1-2; D possibly corresponds to TRBD1 (6 bases). Germline assignment: CDR1 MNHEY and CDR2 SVGAGI. V shed 4 bases and J shed 7 bases, with 13 bases lying between them. CDR3 length: 13 amino acids. The DNA of the CDR3 is TGTGCCAGCAGTTTACAGGGAGTCGGTGGCTACACCTTC. It translates to CASSLQGVGGYTF.

The chain joins TRBV27 to TRBJ1-1, with TRBD1 identical over 7 bases. The V and J ends lost 5 bases and 0 bases, in that order; junction bases with no gene match: 3. The CDR3 contains 14 residues. Germline lookup yields CDR1 MNHEY and CDR2 SMNVEV (reference sequence). The CDR3 loop is CASSPGTVNTEAFF. DNA of the CDR3: TGTGCCAGCAGTCCCGGGACAGTGAACACTGAAGCTTTCTTT.

The V call is TRBV27, the J call TRBJ1-2; D is uncertain. This CDR3 is 14 amino acids long. The ends were cut back, 3 bases at V and 0 bases at J, with 8 bases in the middle. Germline CDR1 MNHEY, CDR2 SMNVEV (reference sequence). CDR3 bases: TGTGCCAGCAGTTTCCCTGTTTCTAACTATGGCTACACCTTC. Protein: CASSFPVSNYGYTF.

This chain connects TRBV5-1 to TRBJ2-5, with D hard to call. The V end lost 0 bases, the J end lost 9 bases, and 18 bases lay between the germline ends. The CDR3 covers 15 residues. Per germline, CDR1 SGHRS and CDR2 YFSETQ. CDR3 in DNA: TGCGCCAGCAGCTTGGCCCCCCATCAGCCGGGTCCCCAGTACTTC. As protein: CASSLAPHQPGPQYF.

The V call is TRBV27, the J call TRBJ1-2; D unresolved. The CDR3 has 14 residues. With 3 bases removed from V and 8 bases from J, the gap between germline ends came to 16 bases. The germline gives CDR1 MNHEY, CDR2 SMNVEV (reference sequence). The chain's CDR3 is CASSFSSRYGGYTF. Here the CDR3 DNA reads TGTGCCAGCAGTTTTTCGTCCAGGTACGGCGGCTACACCTTC.

This sequence joins TRBV6-5 and TRBJ2-3; maybe TRBD2 (5 bases). CDR3 length: 14 amino acids. V was trimmed by 2 bases and J by 2 bases, leaving 8 bases between them. Germline CDR1 MNHEY, CDR2 SVGAGI. This chain's CDR3 is CASSYQLDTDTQYF. In nucleotides, the CDR3 is TGTGCCAGCAGTTACCAACTAGACACAGATACGCAGTATTTT.